Listed below are T cell receptor beta chains from one sample, sequenced in a study of blood T cell repertoires in COVID-19. Profiled with immunoSEQ multiplex PCR; TCRdb holds only in-frame clones, not every one. Seen here are under 300,000 clones, around 88% observed once, and the top ten hold approximately 13%. Sample: peripheral blood. All receptors derive from a man at least 80 years old with acute or convalescent COVID-19. CDR3s include the opening cysteine and the closing phenylalanine or tryptophan. Fields, in order: V gene, J gene, CDR3 protein.

TRBV29-1,TRBJ1-2,CSVDGTGGFNGYTF
TRBV5-6,TRBJ1-1,CASSLTGRYTEAFF
TRBV19,TRBJ1-2,CASSIRVSYGYTF
TRBV11-1,TRBJ1-6,CASSYRQWTSSPLHF
TRBV10-2,TRBJ1-6,CASSTTGSSYNSPLHF
TRBV7-3,TRBJ2-7,CASSPTSVQGLRDEQYF
TRBV3-1/TRBV3-2,TRBJ1-1,CASSLSHDTEAFF
TRBV7-6,TRBJ1-5,CASSPSDRGNQPQHF
TRBV6-5,TRBJ1-4,CASSQTGTAGVFF
TRBV29-1,TRBJ2-7,CSVEKRTGSEQYF
TRBV7-2,TRBJ2-1,CASSRLAGNYNEQFF
TRBV28,TRBJ2-2,CASLRVHTGELFF
TRBV29-1,TRBJ1-2,CSGRGAYGYTF
TRBV2,TRBJ1-1,CASTETQVRNTEAFF
TRBV6-5,TRBJ2-1,CASSYAVAGGDNEQFF
TRBV5-1,TRBJ2-1,CASSLDGPGSVYEQFF
TRBV6-5,TRBJ1-1,CASSYGTVALNTEAFF
TRBV2,TRBJ1-5,CASSATGNQPQHF
TRBV6-5,TRBJ2-7,CASRRDRVSNEQYF
TRBV5-1,TRBJ2-3,CASSLGLVSTDTQYF
TRBV5-1,TRBJ2-3,CASSLQKDTQYF
TRBV19,TRBJ2-6,CASSRRGAGANVLTF
TRBV6-5,TRBJ1-1,CASRDSGRMNTEAFF
TRBV10-3,TRBJ1-5,CAISDNNQPQHF
TRBV3-1/TRBV3-2,TRBJ1-4,CASSLSRGAGEKLFF
TRBV9,TRBJ2-2,CASSVFSTGSITGELFF
TRBV28,TRBJ1-2,CASRDRLNYGYTF
TRBV19,TRBJ1-5,CASSITGTGGYQPQHF
TRBV5-4,TRBJ2-1,CASSLVAGVERNEQFF
TRBV6-2/TRBV6-3,TRBJ1-1,CASSLGGWNTEAFF
TRBV7-9,TRBJ1-2,CASSLNRDYGYTF
TRBV3-1/TRBV3-2,TRBJ2-3,CASSQDSRVIAGGAYDTQYF
TRBV7-7,TRBJ2-1,CASSSGLAGNNEQFF
TRBV6-9,TRBJ1-1,CASSYSGGEGRATEAFF
TRBV5-8,TRBJ2-2,CASSSSGRITGELFF
TRBV5-4,TRBJ1-6,CASSLVGGGSPLHF
TRBV6-5,TRBJ1-1,CASSIQGQGDTEAFF
TRBV19,TRBJ1-2,CASSPRDTQGYTF
TRBV5-1,TRBJ2-5,CASSLDRGPGETQYF
TRBV2,TRBJ2-3,CASRRTASDTQYF
TRBV4-2,TRBJ1-3,CASRPLDRYGNTIYF
TRBV7-9,TRBJ2-5,CASSLGRGRQETQYF